The 25 T cell receptor beta chains below come from one sample, sequenced in a study of shared clonotypes between healthy human individuals. The method was immunoSEQ multiplex PCR; TCRdb's version includes in-frame clones alone and lacks a portion of them. The data contain roughly 1,000,000 clones, approximately 80% of them seen just once; the ten biggest clones take up approximately 0.5%. Input material: memory CD4+ T cells from PBMCs. Subset of the sample: CD45RA-negative fraction. The receptors shown here come from a man between 18 and 35 years old in good health. Some clones in this sample may be carry-over from other donors' samples.

The rearrangement links TRBV28 to TRBJ1-1, with D perhaps TRBD1 (6 bases). From germline, CDR1 is MDHEN and CDR2 SYDVKM. V was pared by 5 bases and J by 5 bases, with 21 bases between. The CDR3 sequence is 16 residues long. The CDR3 spells CASSAPGQIMGTEAFF. The CDR3 DNA is TGTGCCAGCAGTGCGCCGGGACAAATTATGGGGACTGAAGCTTTCTTT.

This rearrangement joins TRBV1 to TRBJ2-1; the table's D call of TRBD2 was not tested on the DNA. TRBV1 is a recognized pseudogene. The CDR3 contains 21 residues. CDR3 nucleotide sequence: TGCACCAGCAGCCAAGGGCCTCCGGGACTAGCGGGAGCAGGCGAACATTGGGAGCAGTTCTTC. Protein product: CTSSQGPPGLAGAGEHWEQFF.

Written as DNA, the CDR3 is TGTGCCAGCAGCCCCACGGGCCAGAACTACTATGGCTACACCTTC. This gives the protein CASSPTGQNYYGYTF. V gene TRBV6-6 combines with J gene TRBJ1-2; D is unclear. The length of the CDR3 is 15 residues. Between the trimmed V and J ends, which lost 6 bases and 3 bases, there was a span of 17 bases. From germline, CDR1 is MNHNY and CDR2 SVGAGI (reference sequence).

The chain recombines TRBV18 with TRBJ1-3; D perhaps matches TRBD1 (5 bases). The length of the CDR3 is 15 residues. Germline V gene data show CDR1 as KGHSH and CDR2 as LQKENI. Trimming shortened V by 2 bases and J by 0 bases, and 8 bases separated the two germline ends. The CDR3 region has the DNA TGTGCCAGCTCACCAACAGGAATCTCTGGAAACACCATATATTTT. Protein product: CASSPTGISGNTIYF.

This clone came up many times. This chain connects TRBV7-2 to TRBJ1-2; D might be TRBD1 (5 bases). The CDR3 extends over 14 amino acids. The V gene lost 5 bases and the J gene lost 9 bases, with 19 bases spanning the gap. Germline values: CDR1 SGHTA, CDR2 FQGNSA. The CDR3 sequence is CASSAGTWGKSYTF. The CDR3 DNA reads as TGTGCCAGCAGCGCCGGGACGTGGGGGAAGAGCTACACCTTC.

Ten or more counts support this clone. This chain joins TRBV5-1 and TRBJ1-2; D might be TRBD1 (6 bases). Trimming stripped 3 bases from V and 5 bases from J, with 26 bases between. This CDR3 spans 18 amino acids. The germline CDR1 and CDR2 sequences are SGHRS and YFSETQ. The chain's CDR3 is CASSSQGGQASSLYGYTF. The CDR3 DNA follows: TGCGCCAGCAGCTCACAAGGGGGACAAGCCTCTTCCTTATATGGCTACACCTTC.

V and J are TRBV29-1 and TRBJ2-1; 10 nucleotides match TRBD2. This CDR3 spans 14 amino acids. Germline loops: CDR1 SQVTM, CDR2 ANQGSEA. Germline trimming cut 7 bases from V and 8 bases from J; bases unmatched to any gene: 11. This CDR3 reads CSASASGRRDEQFF. DNA of the CDR3: TGCAGCGCTTCTGCTAGCGGGAGACGCGATGAGCAGTTCTTC.

This chain connects TRBV9 to TRBJ2-1; 9 nucleotides align to TRBD2. The CDR3 runs to 16 residues. V dropped 3 bases and J dropped 7; count of bases not matched to a gene: 11. Germline CDR1 reads SGDLS; CDR2 reads YYNGEE. This chain's CDR3 is CASSGSSGTLSNEQFF. DNA of the CDR3: TGTGCCAGCAGCGGATCTAGCGGGACCCTTTCGAATGAGCAGTTCTTC.

This clone has just one count. The chain links TRBV29-1 to TRBJ2-1; D possibly corresponds to TRBD2 (5 bases). The CDR3 runs 15 residues. Germline CDR1 is SQVTM and CDR2 is ANQGSEA. V was pared by 6 bases and J by 3 bases, with 18 bases between. The CDR3 coding sequence is TGCAGCGTGGGCCTCGGAGGCACTTACTACAATGAGCAGTTCTTC. Amino acid sequence: CSVGLGGTYYNEQFF.

The CDR3: CASSLRGGSNYGYTF. The CDR3 bases are TGTGCCAGCAGTCTTAGGGGGGGGTCGAACTATGGCTACACCTTC. The chain employs TRBV25-1 and TRBJ1-2, with D perhaps matching TRBD1 (6 bases). The CDR3 sequence is 15 residues long. Trimming pared 5 bases from V and 2 bases from J, leaving 15 bases between. CDR1 and CDR2 (germline): MGHDK, SYGVNS.

V usage is TRBV28 and J usage is TRBJ1-5, with TRBD1 matching 7 bases. The V and J ends lost 6 bases and 5 bases, in that order; junction bases with no gene match: 7. The CDR3 totals 14 residues. Germline V CDR1 and CDR2: MDHEN, SYDVKM. CDR3 amino acids: CASRRGGFHQPQHF. CDR3 coding DNA: TGTGCCAGCAGGAGAGGGGGCTTCCATCAGCCCCAGCATTTT.

This clone appeared a few times. The chain combines TRBV5-1 with TRBJ1-2, with D possibly matching TRBD1 (6 bases). Looked up from germline, CDR1 is SGHRS and CDR2 is YFSETQ. This CDR3 has 14 amino acids. Deletions cut 0 bases from V and 6 bases from J, with 12 bases between. The CDR3 bases are TGCGCCAGCAGCTTGGTTTCAGGGGAAAATGGCTACACCTTC. Encoded protein: CASSLVSGENGYTF.

This clone was counted once. The chain combines TRBV5-1 with TRBJ2-1; either TRBD1 or TRBD2 may supply D (5 bases each). The CDR3 loop spans 15 amino acids. Trimming took 4 bases from V and 6 from J, leaving 17 bases between them. Germline V gene sequence: CDR1 SGHRS, CDR2 YFSETQ. CDR3 in DNA: TGCGCCAGCAGCCCCCAAACGGGGCCTGGCAATGAGCAGTTCTTC. Protein sequence: CASSPQTGPGNEQFF.

The CDR3, as DNA: TGTGCCAGCAGCTCACCCCGACAGGGAAATGAAAAACTGTTTTTT. It is translated as CASSSPRQGNEKLFF. The gene calls are TRBV11-2 and TRBJ1-4; 7 bases are a match to TRBD1. Germline V lookup: CDR1 SGHAT, CDR2 FQNNGV. The CDR3 runs to 15 residues. With V trimmed by 4 bases and J by 5 bases, 7 bases remained unmatched.

This clone has a single count. J is TRBJ1-2 and V is TRBV6-6, with 11 nucleotides matching TRBD1. This CDR3 is built from 13 residues. Germline CDR1 reads MNHNY; CDR2 reads SVGAGI (reference sequence). J was trimmed by 7 bases and V by 5 bases; bases with no gene match: 3. CDR3 DNA: TGTGCCAGCAGTCCGGGACAGGGGGGTGGCTACACCTTC. Translation gives CASSPGQGGGYTF.

This clone was seen ten or more times. At the DNA level, this CDR3 is encoded by other sequences in the same sample as well. The rearrangement uses TRBV5-1 and TRBJ1-2, with unresolved D. Deletions cut 0 bases from V and 3 bases from J, with 6 bases between. The CDR3 loop spans 13 amino acids. Germline assignment: CDR1 SGHRS and CDR2 YFSETQ. The CDR3 nucleotides read TGCGCCAGCAGCTTGGTGGCCGACTATGGCTACACCTTC. Translation: CASSLVADYGYTF.

This rearrangement joins TRBV5-1 to TRBJ2-2; weak D call: TRBD1 (6 bases). V shed 4 bases and J shed 3 bases, with 13 bases lying between them. The germline V gene has CDR1 SGHRS and CDR2 YFSETQ. The CDR3 is made up of 15 amino acids. CDR3 sequence (DNA): TGCGCCAGCAGCCGATCGGACAGTGACACCGGGGAGCTGTTTTTT. Translation: CASSRSDSDTGELFF.

J is TRBJ2-5 and V is TRBV7-8, with D possibly being TRBD1 (5 bases). V lost 5 bases and J 1 base, leaving 11 bases between the germline ends. Germline V gene data show CDR1 as SGHVS and CDR2 as FQNEAQ. The CDR3 consists of 14 residues. The chain's CDR3 is CASSPRQIQETQYF. The DNA for the CDR3 is TGTGCCAGCAGCCCCCGACAGATCCAAGAGACCCAGTACTTC.

This clone came up once. This chain connects TRBV5-1 to TRBJ2-7; D perhaps matches TRBD1 (5 bases). Germline lookup yields CDR1 SGHRS and CDR2 YFSETQ. The CDR3 consists of 13 residues. The ends were cut back, 3 bases at V and 5 bases at J, with 12 bases in the middle. Here the CDR3 DNA reads TGCGCCAGCAGCTGGGCAGGGCCCGACGAGCAGTACTTC. Its translation is CASSWAGPDEQYF.

The chain carries TRBV28 and TRBJ1-1, with D hard to call. The CDR3 is made up of 12 amino acids. V lost 8 bases and J 8 bases, leaving 15 bases between the germline ends. Germline V lookup: CDR1 MDHEN, CDR2 SYDVKM. CDR3 loop: CASSPVRTEAFF. The CDR3 DNA follows: TGTGCCAGCTCCCCTGTACGGACCGAAGCTTTCTTT.

This clone was counted between two and nine times. V is TRBV28 and J is TRBJ2-1; no definite D call. CDR1 MDHEN and CDR2 SYDVKM come from the germline V gene. The length of the CDR3 is 13 residues. Trimming left V 3 bases short and J 0 bases short, with 3 bases between. CDR3 residues: CASSFSSYNEQFF. The DNA of the CDR3 is TGTGCCAGCAGTTTTAGCTCCTACAATGAGCAGTTCTTC.

The chain carries TRBV5-1 and TRBJ1-2; no clear D gene. The CDR3 totals 16 residues. Trimming took off 3 bases at V and 0 bases at J, with 15 bases between the two ends. From germline, CDR1 is SGHRS and CDR2 YFSETQ. DNA for the CDR3: TGCGCCAGCAGCTCAGACGGAGTGACAACTAACTATGGCTACACCTTC. It codes for CASSSDGVTTNYGYTF.

The chain is built from TRBV18 and TRBJ2-1; D gene ambiguous. Looked up from germline, CDR1 is KGHSH and CDR2 is LQKENI. The V end was cut by 2 bases, the J end by 0 bases, with 11 bases between. The CDR3 totals 16 residues. CDR3 nucleotides: TGTGCCAGCTCACCAGATTTTCCTAGCTCCTACAATGAGCAGTTCTTC. Amino acids: CASSPDFPSSYNEQFF.

This clone was counted between two and nine times. The V gene is TRBV18, the J gene TRBJ2-3; TRBD2 aligns across 7 bases. Trimming at V came to 4 bases and at J to 2 bases, leaving 6 bases not matched to a gene. This CDR3 has 15 amino acids. Germline CDR1 KGHSH, CDR2 LQKENI. This chain's CDR3 is CASSLQRGSTDTQYF. The CDR3 DNA reads as TGTGCCAGCTCACTCCAGCGGGGCTCCACAGATACGCAGTATTTT. The entire variable domain, with the rest obtained from reference TRBV18 and TRBJ2-3, is as follows: NAGVMQNPRHLVRRRGQEARLRCSPMKGHSHVYWYRQLPEEGLKFMVYLQKENIIDESGMPKERFSAEFPKEGPSILRIQQVVRGDSAAYFCASSLQRGSTDTQYFGPGTRLTVL.

The V and J genes are TRBV6-5 and TRBJ2-2; D unclear. This CDR3 has 14 amino acids. The V gene lost 7 bases and the J gene lost 3 bases, with 12 bases spanning the gap. Per germline, CDR1 MNHEY and CDR2 SVGAGI. This chain's CDR3 is CASTLDKYTGELFF. The CDR3 DNA reads TGTGCCAGCACCCTAGACAAGTACACCGGGGAGCTGTTTTTT.